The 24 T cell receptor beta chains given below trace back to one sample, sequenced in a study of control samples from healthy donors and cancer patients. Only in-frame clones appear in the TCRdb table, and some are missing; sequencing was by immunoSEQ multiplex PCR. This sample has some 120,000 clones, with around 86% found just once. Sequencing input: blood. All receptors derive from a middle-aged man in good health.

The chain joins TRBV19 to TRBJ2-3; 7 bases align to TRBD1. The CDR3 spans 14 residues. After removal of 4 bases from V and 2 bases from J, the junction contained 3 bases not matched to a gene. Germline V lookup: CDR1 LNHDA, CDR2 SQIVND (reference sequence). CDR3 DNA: TGTGCCAGTAGTAAGGGGGCCTTCACAGATACGCAGTATTTT. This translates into CASSKGAFTDTQYF.

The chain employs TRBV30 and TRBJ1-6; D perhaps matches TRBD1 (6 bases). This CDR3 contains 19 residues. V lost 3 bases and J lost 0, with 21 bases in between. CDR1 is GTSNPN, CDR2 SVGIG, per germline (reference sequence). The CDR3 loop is CAWRGERQALSSYNSPLHF. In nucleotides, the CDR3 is TGTGCCTGGAGAGGGGAGCGACAGGCGTTGAGCTCCTATAATTCACCCCTCCACTTT.

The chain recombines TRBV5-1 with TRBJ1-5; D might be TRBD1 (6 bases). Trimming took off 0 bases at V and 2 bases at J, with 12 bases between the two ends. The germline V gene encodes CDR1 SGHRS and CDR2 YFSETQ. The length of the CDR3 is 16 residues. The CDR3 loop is CASSLAGDGGNQPQHF. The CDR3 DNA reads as TGCGCCAGCAGCTTGGCAGGGGATGGGGGCAATCAGCCCCAGCATTTT.

CDR3 coding DNA: TGTGCCAGCAGCCAGCCTACAGATACGCAGTATTTT. Its protein is CASSQPTDTQYF. V is TRBV7-2 and J is TRBJ2-3; no clear D. From germline, CDR1 is SGHTA and CDR2 FQGNSA. V gave up 5 bases and J gave up 3 bases, with 6 bases separating them. This CDR3 region has 12 residues.

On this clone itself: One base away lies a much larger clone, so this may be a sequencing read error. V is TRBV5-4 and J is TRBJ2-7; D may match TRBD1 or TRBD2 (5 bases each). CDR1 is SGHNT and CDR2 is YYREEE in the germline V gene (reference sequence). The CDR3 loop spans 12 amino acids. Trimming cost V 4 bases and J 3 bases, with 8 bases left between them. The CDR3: CASSRDRYEQYF. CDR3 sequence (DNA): TGTGCCAGCAGCCGGGACCGCTACGAGCAGTACTTC. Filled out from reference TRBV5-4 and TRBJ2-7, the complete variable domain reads ETGVTQSPTHLIKTRGQQVTLRCSSQSGHNTVSWYQQALGQGPQFIFQYYREEENGRGNFPPRFSGLQFPNYSSELNVNALELDDSALYLCASSRDRYEQYFGPGTRLTVT.

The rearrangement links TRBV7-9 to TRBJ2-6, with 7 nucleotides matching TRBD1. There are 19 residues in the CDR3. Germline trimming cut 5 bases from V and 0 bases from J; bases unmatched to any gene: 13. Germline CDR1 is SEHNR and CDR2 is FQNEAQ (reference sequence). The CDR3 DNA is TGTGCCAGCAGCCCCCGGACAGGCAAAAATCACTCTGGGGCCAACGTCCTGACTTTC. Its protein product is CASSPRTGKNHSGANVLTF.

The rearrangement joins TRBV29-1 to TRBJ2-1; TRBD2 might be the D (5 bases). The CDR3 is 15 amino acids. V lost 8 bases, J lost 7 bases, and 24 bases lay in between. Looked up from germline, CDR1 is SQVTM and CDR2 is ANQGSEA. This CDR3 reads CSIILPDFIDNEQFF. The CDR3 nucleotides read TGCAGCATCATACTGCCGGACTTCATAGATAATGAGCAGTTCTTC.

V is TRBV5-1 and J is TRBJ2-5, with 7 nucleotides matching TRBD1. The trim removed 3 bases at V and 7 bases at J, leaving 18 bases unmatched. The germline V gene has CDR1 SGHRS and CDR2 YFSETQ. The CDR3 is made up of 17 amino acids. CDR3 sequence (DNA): TGCGCCAGCAGCTCAAGCTTACAGGGGATTCCGGTCGGGACCCAGTACTTC. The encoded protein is CASSSSLQGIPVGTQYF.

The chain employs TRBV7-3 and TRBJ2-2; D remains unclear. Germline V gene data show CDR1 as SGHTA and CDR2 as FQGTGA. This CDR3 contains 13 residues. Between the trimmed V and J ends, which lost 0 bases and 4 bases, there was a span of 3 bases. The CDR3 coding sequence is TGTGCCAGCAGCTTAACCAGCACCGGGGAGCTGTTTTTT. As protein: CASSLTSTGELFF.

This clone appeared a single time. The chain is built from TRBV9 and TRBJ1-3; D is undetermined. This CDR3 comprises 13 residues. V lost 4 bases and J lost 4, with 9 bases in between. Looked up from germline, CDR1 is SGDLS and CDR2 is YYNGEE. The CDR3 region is CASSMVPGNTIYF. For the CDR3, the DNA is TGTGCCAGCAGCATGGTGCCCGGAAACACCATATATTTT.

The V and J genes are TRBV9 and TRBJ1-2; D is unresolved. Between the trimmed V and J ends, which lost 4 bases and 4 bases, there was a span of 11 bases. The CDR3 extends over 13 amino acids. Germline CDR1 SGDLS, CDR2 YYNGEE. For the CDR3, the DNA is TGTGCCAGCAGCCCGGACGGATCCTATGGCTACACCTTC. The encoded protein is CASSPDGSYGYTF.

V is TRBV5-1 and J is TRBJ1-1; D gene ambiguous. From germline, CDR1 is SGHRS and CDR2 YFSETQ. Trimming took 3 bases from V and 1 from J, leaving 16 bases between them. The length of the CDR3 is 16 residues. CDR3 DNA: TGCGCCAGCAGCTCGGGGATCTTCTTAGAGAACACTGAAGCTTTCTTT. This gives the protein CASSSGIFLENTEAFF.

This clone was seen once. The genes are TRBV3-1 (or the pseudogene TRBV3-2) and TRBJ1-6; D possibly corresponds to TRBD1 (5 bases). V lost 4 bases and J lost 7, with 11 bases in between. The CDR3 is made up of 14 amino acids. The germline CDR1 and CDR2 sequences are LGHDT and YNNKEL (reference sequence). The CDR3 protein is CASSLTGANSPLHF. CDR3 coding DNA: TGTGCCAGCAGCCTAACTGGGGCGAATTCACCCCTCCACTTT.

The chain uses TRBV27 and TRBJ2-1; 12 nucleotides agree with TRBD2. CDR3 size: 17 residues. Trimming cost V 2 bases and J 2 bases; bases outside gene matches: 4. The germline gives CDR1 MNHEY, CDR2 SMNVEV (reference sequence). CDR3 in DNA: TGTGCCAGCAGTTTAGGGCTAGCGGGGGGGCCCTACAATGAGCAGTTCTTC. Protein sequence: CASSLGLAGGPYNEQFF.

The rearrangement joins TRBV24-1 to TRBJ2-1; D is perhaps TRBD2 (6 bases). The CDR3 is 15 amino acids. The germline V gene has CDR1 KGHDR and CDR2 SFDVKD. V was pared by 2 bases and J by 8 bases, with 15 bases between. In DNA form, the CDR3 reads TGTGCCACCAGTGATTACGGGAGCAGCCGTCATGAGCAGTTCTTC. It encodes CATSDYGSSRHEQFF.

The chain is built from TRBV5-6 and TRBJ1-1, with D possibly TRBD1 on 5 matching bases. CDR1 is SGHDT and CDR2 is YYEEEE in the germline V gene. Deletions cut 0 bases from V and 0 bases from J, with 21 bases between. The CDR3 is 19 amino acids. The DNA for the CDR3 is TGTGCCAGCAGCTTGGCGGTACAGGCCAGGCAGCCCGTGAACACTGAAGCTTTCTTT. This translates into CASSLAVQARQPVNTEAFF. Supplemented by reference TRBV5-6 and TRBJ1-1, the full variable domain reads DAGVTQSPTHLIKTRGQQVTLRCSPKSGHDTVSWYQQALGQGPQFIFQYYEEEERQRGNFPDRFSGHQFPNYSSELNVNALLLGDSALYLCASSLAVQARQPVNTEAFFGQGTRLTVV.

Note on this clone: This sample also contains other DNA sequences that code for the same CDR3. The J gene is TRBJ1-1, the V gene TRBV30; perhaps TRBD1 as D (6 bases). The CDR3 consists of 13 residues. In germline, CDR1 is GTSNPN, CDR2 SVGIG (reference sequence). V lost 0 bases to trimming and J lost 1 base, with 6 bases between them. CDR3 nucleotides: TGTGCCTGGAGTGTACAGGGGAACACTGAAGCTTTCTTT. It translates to CAWSVQGNTEAFF.

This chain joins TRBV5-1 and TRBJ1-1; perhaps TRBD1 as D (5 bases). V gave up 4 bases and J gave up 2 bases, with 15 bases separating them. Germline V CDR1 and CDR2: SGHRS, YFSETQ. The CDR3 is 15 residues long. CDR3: CASSGGRGFNTEAFF. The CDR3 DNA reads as TGCGCCAGCAGCGGAGGGAGGGGATTTAACACTGAAGCTTTCTTT. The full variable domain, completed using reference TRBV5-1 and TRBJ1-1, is KAGVTQTPRYLIKTRGQQVTLSCSPISGHRSVSWYQQTPGQGLQFLFEYFSETQRNKGNFPGRFSGRQFSNSRSEMNVSTLELGDSALYLCASSGGRGFNTEAFFGQGTRLTVV.

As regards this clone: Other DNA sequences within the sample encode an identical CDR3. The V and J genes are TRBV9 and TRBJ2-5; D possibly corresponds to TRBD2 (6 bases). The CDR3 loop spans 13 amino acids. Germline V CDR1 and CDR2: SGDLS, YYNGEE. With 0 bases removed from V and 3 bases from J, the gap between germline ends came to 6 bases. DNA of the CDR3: TGTGCCAGCAGCGTAGGCGGGGAAGAGACCCAGTACTTC. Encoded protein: CASSVGGEETQYF.

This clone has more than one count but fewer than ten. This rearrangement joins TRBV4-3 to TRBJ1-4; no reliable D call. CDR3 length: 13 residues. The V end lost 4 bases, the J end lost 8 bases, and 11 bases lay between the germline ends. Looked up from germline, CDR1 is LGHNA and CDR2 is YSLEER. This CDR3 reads CASSRGEDEKLFF. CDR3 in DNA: TGCGCCAGCAGCCGGGGTGAGGACGAAAAACTGTTTTTT.

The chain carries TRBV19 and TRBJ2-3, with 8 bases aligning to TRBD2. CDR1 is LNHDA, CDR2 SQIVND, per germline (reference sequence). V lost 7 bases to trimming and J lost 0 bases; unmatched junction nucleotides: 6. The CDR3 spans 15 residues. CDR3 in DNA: TGTGCCAGTAAGGGAGCGGGGGCTAGCACAGATACGCAGTATTTT. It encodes CASKGAGASTDTQYF.

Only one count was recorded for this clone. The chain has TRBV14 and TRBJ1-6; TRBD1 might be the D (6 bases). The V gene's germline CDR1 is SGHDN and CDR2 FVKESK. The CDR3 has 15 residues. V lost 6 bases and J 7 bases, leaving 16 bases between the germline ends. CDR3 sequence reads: CASSRGQGQNSPLHF. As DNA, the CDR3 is TGTGCCAGCAGTCGGGGCCAGGGGCAAAATTCACCCCTCCACTTT.

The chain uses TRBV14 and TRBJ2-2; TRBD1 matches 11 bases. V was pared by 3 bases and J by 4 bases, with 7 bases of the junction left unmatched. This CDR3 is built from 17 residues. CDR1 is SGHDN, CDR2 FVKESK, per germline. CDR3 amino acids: CASSQPSGTGGTGELFF. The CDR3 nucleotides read TGTGCCAGCAGCCAGCCCTCCGGGACAGGGGGCACCGGGGAGCTGTTTTTT.

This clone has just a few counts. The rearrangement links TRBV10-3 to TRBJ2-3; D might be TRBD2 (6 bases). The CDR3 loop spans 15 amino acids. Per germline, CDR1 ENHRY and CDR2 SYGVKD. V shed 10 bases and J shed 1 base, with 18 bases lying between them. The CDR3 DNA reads TGTGCCACCCACAATCTAGCGCGGCGCACAGATACGCAGTATTTT. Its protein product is CATHNLARRTDTQYF.